This TCR beta chain is from a study of control samples from healthy donors and cancer patients. TCRdb's copy holds only in-frame clones and misses some; the assay was immunoSEQ multiplex PCR. The sample holds approximately 110,000 clones, just over 90% seen once. This CDR3 has 14 amino acids. The V and J ends lost 3 bases and 2 bases, in that order; junction bases with no gene match: 3. Per the germline V gene, CDR1 is SGHTA and CDR2 is FQGNSA. The sample was blood. The rearrangement links TRBV7-2 to TRBJ2-7, with 8 nucleotides matching TRBD1. This TCR was recovered from a young woman in good health. The CDR3 reads CASSFTGGTYEQYF. CDR3 sequence (DNA): TGTGCCAGCAGCTTTACAGGGGGTACCTACGAGCAGTACTTC.